These 29 T cell receptor beta chains were sequenced from one sample in a study of shared clonotypes between healthy human individuals. Method: immunoSEQ multiplex PCR; TCRdb's copy keeps in-frame clones and lacks some. In the table there are approximately 2.5 million clones, over 85% of which are singletons. Specimen: naive CD4+ T cells sorted from blood. Subset: CD45RA+ positively selected. The receptor source for this set is a man in his late teens or twenties in good health.

The chain couples TRBV19 to TRBJ1-3; D is perhaps TRBD1 (6 bases). The CDR3 runs 14 residues. Looked up from germline, CDR1 is LNHDA and CDR2 is SQIVND (reference sequence). Trimming took off 3 bases at V and 8 bases at J, with 14 bases between the two ends. The CDR3 sequence is CASSIGQSSDTIYF. The CDR3 bases are TGTGCCAGTAGTATCGGACAGAGCTCGGACACCATATATTTT.

Details on this clone: At one end the junction does not follow the germline gene, possibly because of a read error. The V call is TRBV11-2, the J call TRBJ1-2; D gene ambiguous. The CDR3 is made up of 13 amino acids. From germline, CDR1 is SGHAT and CDR2 FQNNGV. This chain's CDR3 is CASSVDQNYGYTF. CDR3 nucleotides: TGTGCCAGCAGCGTAGACCAGAACTATGGCTACACCTTC. Full variable domain (remainder filled in from reference TRBV11-2 and TRBJ1-2): EAGVAQSPRYKIIEKRQSVAFWCNPISGHATLYWYQQILGQGPKLLIQFQNNGVVDDSQLPKDRFSAERLKGVDSTLKIQPAKLEDSAVYLCASSVDQNYGYTFGSGTRLTVV.

This chain connects TRBV11-1 to TRBJ2-1; D gene ambiguous. Trimming pared 5 bases from V and 0 bases from J, leaving 8 bases between. The germline V gene has CDR1 SGHAT and CDR2 FQDESV (reference sequence). This CDR3 contains 14 residues. CDR3 in amino acids: CASSPGFSYNEQFF. CDR3 nucleotides: TGTGCCAGCAGCCCCGGGTTCTCCTACAATGAGCAGTTCTTC. The entire variable domain, with the rest obtained from reference TRBV11-1 and TRBJ2-1, is as follows: EAEVAQSPRYKITEKSQAVAFWCDPISGHATLYWYRQILGQGPELLVQFQDESVVDDSQLPKDRFSAERLKGVDSTLKIQPAELGDSAMYLCASSPGFSYNEQFFGPGTRLTVL.

This clone appeared once. It may be a read error: a sequence one base away is much more abundant. The same CDR3 also results from other DNA sequences found in this sample. The chain uses TRBV5-1 and TRBJ2-7, with D possibly TRBD1 on 6 matching bases. In germline, CDR1 is SGHRS, CDR2 YFSETQ. Trimming took off 4 bases at V and 2 bases at J, with 7 bases between the two ends. The CDR3 is 12 amino acids. CDR3 residues: CASSRDTYEQYF. The CDR3 coding sequence is TGCGCCAGCAGCCGGGACACCTACGAGCAGTACTTC.

The chain uses TRBV29-1 and TRBJ2-3, with 9 bases aligning to TRBD2. This CDR3 contains 14 residues. V dropped 4 bases and J dropped 2; count of bases not matched to a gene: 4. Germline assignment: CDR1 SQVTM and CDR2 ANQGSEA. CDR3 sequence (DNA): TGCAGCGTTGCGAGCGGGGGGAACACAGATACGCAGTATTTT. The encoded protein is CSVASGGNTDTQYF.

The chain links TRBV28 to TRBJ1-5; no reliable D call. V was pared by 8 bases and J by 8 bases, with 13 bases between. CDR1 and CDR2 from the germline V gene are MDHEN and SYDVKM. This CDR3 spans 12 amino acids. The CDR3 region has the DNA TGTGCCAGCTACGTCCCCCGGGAGCCCCAGCATTTT. This sequence encodes CASYVPREPQHF.

In the case of this clone: Other DNA sequences in the sample encode the same CDR3. The chain uses TRBV6-1 and TRBJ1-2; D might be TRBD1 (5 bases). V lost 2 bases and J lost 5, with 9 bases in between. CDR1 is MNHNS and CDR2 is SASEGT in the germline V gene. CDR3 size: 13 residues. This CDR3 reads CASSETGVYGYTF. CDR3 DNA: TGTGCCAGCAGTGAAACGGGGGTTTATGGCTACACCTTC.

This clone was observed a few times. V is TRBV7-9 and J is TRBJ1-1; D is undetermined. The germline CDR1 and CDR2 sequences are SEHNR and FQNEAQ (reference sequence). V was trimmed by 3 bases and J by 3 bases, leaving 5 bases between them. This CDR3 has 12 amino acids. CDR3 in DNA: TGTGCCAGCAGCTTGACATACACTGAAGCTTTCTTT. Encoded protein: CASSLTYTEAFF. Looking up the rest from reference TRBV7-9 and TRBJ1-1 gives the full variable domain: DTGVSQNPRHKITKRGQNVTFRCDPISEHNRLYWYRQTLGQGPEFLTYFQNEAQLEKSRLLSDRFSAERPKGSFSTLEIQRTEQGDSAMYLCASSLTYTEAFFGQGTRLTVV.

V is TRBV5-6 and J is TRBJ2-3; 12 bases map to TRBD2. In germline, CDR1 is SGHDT, CDR2 YYEEEE. The CDR3 has 15 residues. V lost 4 bases, J lost 3 bases, and 3 bases stayed unmatched. The DNA of the CDR3 is TGTGCCAGCAGCCACGGGACTAGCGGGACAGATACGCAGTATTTT. Its protein product is CASSHGTSGTDTQYF.

The chain recombines TRBV10-3 with TRBJ2-7; D call uncertain. The CDR3 has 11 amino acids. V was clipped by 2 bases and J by 5 bases, with 4 bases between them. From germline, CDR1 is ENHRY and CDR2 SYGVKD. The CDR3 sequence: CAISEVNEQYF. CDR3 in DNA: TGTGCCATCAGTGAGGTTAACGAGCAGTACTTC.

Worth noting for this clone: The identical CDR3 is also encoded by other nucleotide sequences in the sample. This sequence joins TRBV11-2 and TRBJ2-5; D gene uncertain. Germline assignment: CDR1 SGHAT and CDR2 FQNNGV. V gave up 1 base and J gave up 5 bases, with 8 bases separating them. CDR3 size: 13 residues. The CDR3 sequence is CASSLGLGETQYF. As DNA, the CDR3 is TGTGCCAGCAGCTTAGGACTGGGGGAGACCCAGTACTTC. The whole variable domain, remainder taken from reference TRBV11-2 and TRBJ2-5, is EAGVAQSPRYKIIEKRQSVAFWCNPISGHATLYWYQQILGQGPKLLIQFQNNGVVDDSQLPKDRFSAERLKGVDSTLKIQPAKLEDSAVYLCASSLGLGETQYFGPGTRLLVL.

The CDR3 region is CASSYSGGLTGELFF. CDR3 in DNA: TGTGCCAGCAGTTATAGCGGGGGGCTAACCGGGGAGCTGTTTTTT. The V and J genes are TRBV2 and TRBJ2-2, with TRBD2 matching 10 bases. Germline CDR1 reads SNHLY; CDR2 reads FYNNEI. The V gene end was trimmed by 5 bases and the J gene end by 5 bases; junction bases not matched to a gene: 5. The CDR3 length is 15 residues.

The rearrangement links TRBV12-5 to TRBJ1-2, with TRBD1 matching 7 bases. Germline V gene lookup returns CDR1 LGHNT and CDR2 FRNRAP. Unmatched junction bases numbered 9, after V lost 6 bases and J lost 2 bases. The CDR3 totals 15 residues. For the CDR3, the DNA is TGTGCTAGTGGGCCCGGGACAGCATACAACTATGGCTACACCTTC. Amino acid sequence: CASGPGTAYNYGYTF.

The chain uses TRBV6-1 and TRBJ2-1; TRBD2 matches 8 bases. The CDR3 contains 18 residues. CDR1 is MNHNS and CDR2 is SASEGT in the germline V gene. V shed 4 bases and J 0 bases; nucleotides not matched to a gene: 11. The CDR3, as DNA: TGTGCCAGCAGTGGAAAAGGATTAAGCGGGAGCTCCTACAATGAGCAGTTCTTC. Its protein product is CASSGKGLSGSSYNEQFF.

The rearrangement links TRBV19 to TRBJ1-6; 9 positions match TRBD1. The length of the CDR3 is 17 residues. V dropped 4 bases and J dropped 4; count of bases not matched to a gene: 8. Germline-derived CDR1 and CDR2 are LNHDA and SQIVND (reference sequence). CDR3 amino acids: CASSTRDRGKYNSPLHF. As DNA, the CDR3 is TGTGCCAGTAGTACCCGCGACAGGGGGAAATATAATTCACCCCTCCACTTT.

CDR3 in amino acids: CASSFGDRGTAYGYTF. The CDR3 nucleotides read TGTGCCAGCTCATTTGGGGACAGGGGGACTGCCTATGGCTACACCTTC. The chain carries TRBV18 and TRBJ1-2; 11 nucleotides line up with TRBD1. The CDR3 extends over 16 amino acids. Losses at the gene ends were 5 bases for V and 4 bases for J; bases not matched to a gene: 9. The germline V gene has CDR1 KGHSH and CDR2 LQKENI. Full variable domain (missing parts from reference TRBV18 and TRBJ1-2): NAGVMQNPRHLVRRRGQEARLRCSPMKGHSHVYWYRQLPEEGLKFMVYLQKENIIDESGMPKERFSAEFPKEGPSILRIQQVVRGDSAAYFCASSFGDRGTAYGYTFGSGTRLTVV.

The rearrangement joins TRBV5-1 to TRBJ2-3; a weak D match, TRBD1 (6 bases). CDR1 and CDR2 (germline): SGHRS, YFSETQ. V gave up 4 bases and J gave up 2 bases, with 11 bases separating them. The CDR3 runs to 14 residues. CDR3 loop: CASSVDSPTDTQYF. The CDR3 coding sequence is TGCGCCAGCAGCGTGGACAGTCCCACAGATACGCAGTATTTT.

The chain joins TRBV6-1 to TRBJ2-3, with D perhaps TRBD1 or TRBD2 (7 bases each). This CDR3 has 18 amino acids. V lost 2 bases to trimming and J lost 3 bases, with 21 bases between them. CDR1 and CDR2 from the germline V gene are MNHNS and SASEGT. This CDR3 is CASSESTPRGGITDTQYF. The CDR3 DNA sequence: TGTGCCAGCAGTGAATCCACTCCCAGGGGGGGGATAACAGATACGCAGTATTTT.

The V and J genes are TRBV7-2 and TRBJ2-3, with TRBD2 identical over 7 bases. The CDR3 has 16 residues. Trimming took 4 bases from V and 5 from J; bases not matched to a gene: 12. Looked up from germline, CDR1 is SGHTA and CDR2 is FQGNSA. The CDR3 protein is CASSWGGGGVGDTQYF. CDR3 nucleotide sequence: TGTGCCAGCAGCTGGGGGGGAGGCGGGGTAGGAGATACGCAGTATTTT. Complete variable domain (other parts from reference TRBV7-2 and TRBJ2-3): GAGVSQSPSNKVTEKGKDVELRCDPISGHTALYWYRQSLGQGLEFLIYFQGNSAPDKSGLPSDRFSAERTGGSVSTLTIQRTQQEDSAVYLCASSWGGGGVGDTQYFGPGTRLTVL.

V is TRBV18 and J is TRBJ2-7; tentatively, D is TRBD2 (6 bases). The CDR3 is 15 amino acids. Trimming took 4 bases from V and 2 from J, leaving 15 bases between them. Germline assignment: CDR1 KGHSH and CDR2 LQKENI. The CDR3 sequence is CASSLRDWGTYEQYF. The DNA for the CDR3 is TGTGCCAGCTCACTGAGGGACTGGGGTACCTACGAGCAGTACTTC.

The CDR3 DNA is TGTGCCAGCAGCTTGTCTATCGGGAAGAATGAGCAGTTCTTC. It encodes CASSLSIGKNEQFF. The rearrangement uses TRBV7-9 and TRBJ2-1, with D possibly matching TRBD2 (5 bases). V gave up 3 bases and J gave up 7 bases, with 13 bases separating them. This CDR3 comprises 14 residues. Per germline, CDR1 SEHNR and CDR2 FQNEAQ (reference sequence).

The V gene is TRBV6-5, the J gene TRBJ2-7; D might be TRBD2 (6 bases). The germline gives CDR1 MNHEY, CDR2 SVGAGI. The CDR3 sequence is 13 residues long. The chain's CDR3 is CAVGGYLSYEQYF. The CDR3 bases are TGTGCGGTTGGGGGGTACCTCTCCTACGAGCAGTACTTC.

This chain connects TRBV10-3 to TRBJ1-1; TRBD1 is a possible D gene (5 bases). This CDR3 is 13 amino acids long. V lost 4 bases, J lost 1 base, and 7 bases lay in between. Germline values: CDR1 ENHRY, CDR2 SYGVKD. CDR3 sequence (DNA): TGTGCCATCAGTGCGGACACGAACACTGAAGCTTTCTTT. This codes for CAISADTNTEAFF.

The chain combines TRBV11-2 with TRBJ2-3, with 7 bases lining up with TRBD1. This CDR3 is 15 amino acids long. Unmatched junction bases numbered 7, after V lost 5 bases and J lost 2 bases. Germline loops: CDR1 SGHAT, CDR2 FQNNGV. CDR3 residues: CASSRVGTDTDTQYF. CDR3 nucleotides: TGTGCCAGCAGCAGAGTAGGGACAGACACAGATACGCAGTATTTT. Full variable domain (outside the CDR3, taken from reference TRBV11-2 and TRBJ2-3): EAGVAQSPRYKIIEKRQSVAFWCNPISGHATLYWYQQILGQGPKLLIQFQNNGVVDDSQLPKDRFSAERLKGVDSTLKIQPAKLEDSAVYLCASSRVGTDTDTQYFGPGTRLTVL.

In its sample, this clone was seen a few times. The chain links TRBV11-2 to TRBJ1-1; 7 nucleotides match TRBD1. Unmatched junction bases numbered 4, after V lost 2 bases and J lost 10 bases. Germline CDR1 is SGHAT and CDR2 is FQNNGV. CDR3 length: 12 amino acids. CDR3 in DNA: TGTGCCAGCAGCTTAAGACAGGGACGAGCTTTCTTT. This codes for CASSLRQGRAFF.

As DNA, the CDR3 is TGTGCCAGCAGACCAACAGGACCGAACACTGAAGCTTTCTTT. Translation: CASRPTGPNTEAFF. J is TRBJ1-1 and V is TRBV6-6, with D perhaps TRBD1 (5 bases). The CDR3 is 14 residues long. Germline V gene sequence: CDR1 MNHNY, CDR2 SVGAGI (reference sequence). Trimming stripped 6 bases from V and 1 base from J, with 12 bases between.

This clone was observed once. The genes are TRBV7-3 and TRBJ2-3; the D call may be TRBD1 or TRBD2 (5 bases each). The V end was cut by 8 bases, the J end by 5 bases, with 11 bases between. Germline V CDR1 and CDR2: SGHTA, FQGTGA. The length of the CDR3 is 12 residues. This CDR3 reads CASGIGGDTQYF. CDR3 DNA: TGTGCCAGCGGAATTGGGGGAGATACGCAGTATTTT.

The rearrangement uses TRBV27 and TRBJ2-3; 13 nucleotides match TRBD2. Trimming took 5 bases from V and 7 from J; bases not matched to a gene: 9. Germline V CDR1 and CDR2: MNHEY, SMNVEV (reference sequence). This CDR3 region has 16 residues. CDR3 coding DNA: TGTGCCAGCAGTCCCCGTGGGACTAGCGGGAAAAATACGCAGTATTTT. Protein product: CASSPRGTSGKNTQYF.

Remarks on this clone: This sample includes further DNA sequences coding for the same CDR3. The chain joins TRBV6-5 to TRBJ2-3, with D unclear. Germline CDR1 reads MNHEY; CDR2 reads SVGAGI. This CDR3 has 11 residues. The germline V and J ends were trimmed by 6 bases and 5 bases, with 6 bases remaining between them. Here the CDR3 reads CASSWKDTQYF. CDR3 nucleotides: TGTGCCAGCAGCTGGAAAGATACGCAGTATTTT.